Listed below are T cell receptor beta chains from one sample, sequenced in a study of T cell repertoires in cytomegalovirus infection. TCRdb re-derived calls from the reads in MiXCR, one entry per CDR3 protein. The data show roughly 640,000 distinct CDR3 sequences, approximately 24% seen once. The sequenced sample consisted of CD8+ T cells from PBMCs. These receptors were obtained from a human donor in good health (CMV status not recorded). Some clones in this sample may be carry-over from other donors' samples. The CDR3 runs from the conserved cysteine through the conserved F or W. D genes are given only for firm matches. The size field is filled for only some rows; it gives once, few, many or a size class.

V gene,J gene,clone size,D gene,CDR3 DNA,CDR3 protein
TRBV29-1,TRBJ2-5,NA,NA,TGCAGCGTTGAACCCCCGGACAGAGTCGAAGAGACCCAGTACTTC,CSVEPPDRVEETQYF
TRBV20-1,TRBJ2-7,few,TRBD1,TGCAGTGCTAGCGACAGGGCAAGCTCCTACGAGCAGTACTTC,CSASDRASSYEQYF
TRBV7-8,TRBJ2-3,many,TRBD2,TGTGCCAGCAGCCTTCGGACGGGGGGGCAGGCCACAGATACGCAGTATTTT,CASSLRTGGQATDTQYF
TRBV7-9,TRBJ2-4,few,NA,TGTGCCAGCAGCGGACTCAGGGGGGGGGAAAACATTCAGTACTTC,CASSGLRGGENIQYF
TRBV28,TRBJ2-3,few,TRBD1,TGTGCCAGCAGTCGGGACAGGGTGACAGATACGCAGTATTTT,CASSRDRVTDTQYF
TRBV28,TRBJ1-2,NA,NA,TGTGCCAGCAGCCCTAGTTCAGGGGACGGCTACACCTTC,CASSPSSGDGYTF
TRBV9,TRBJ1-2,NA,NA,TGTGCCAGCAGCGTAGATCGCTTAGCTAACTATGGCTACACCTTC,CASSVDRLANYGYTF
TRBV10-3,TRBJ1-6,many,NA,TGTGCCATCAGTGAAGACGGTAGTTATAATTCACCCCTCCACTTT,CAISEDGSYNSPLHF
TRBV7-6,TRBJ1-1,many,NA,TGTGCCAGCAGCTTAGGCAGGGGACGCACTGAAGCTTTCTTT,CASSLGRGRTEAFF
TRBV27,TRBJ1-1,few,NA,TGTGCCAGCAGTTTATCGTCAAAATACACTGAAGCTTTCTTT,CASSLSSKYTEAFF
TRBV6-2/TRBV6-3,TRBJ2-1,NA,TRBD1,TGTGCCAGCAGTTACGGGACAGGGAGGTACAATGAGCAGTTCTTC,CASSYGTGRYNEQFF
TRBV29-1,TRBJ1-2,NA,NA,TGCAGCGTACCCCCCCTGGGGGCCCAAGGCTACACCTTC,CSVPPLGAQGYTF
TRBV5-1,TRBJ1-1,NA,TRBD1,TGCGCCAGCAGCTGGGAGGCGAGACAGGGGAACACTGAAGCTTTCTTT,CASSWEARQGNTEAFF
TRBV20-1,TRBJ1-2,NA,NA,TGCAGTGCTAGGGAACAAAGTACGGATGGCTACACCTTC,CSAREQSTDGYTF
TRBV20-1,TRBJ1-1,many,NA,TGCAGTGCTAGAGATTTTGCTTGGGGGCAAGACACTGAAGCTTTCTTT,CSARDFAWGQDTEAFF
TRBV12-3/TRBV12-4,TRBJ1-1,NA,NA,TGTGCCAGCAGGTCTCTCGACAAGAACACTGAAGCTTTCTTT,CASRSLDKNTEAFF
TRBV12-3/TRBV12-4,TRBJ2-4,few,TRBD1,TGTGCCAGCAGACCACGGGACAGGGGGCTAGAGGAAAACATTCAGTACTTC,CASRPRDRGLEENIQYF
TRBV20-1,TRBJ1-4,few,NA,TGCAGTGCTAACCACGCACAGGGAGTTAATGAAAAACTGTTTTTT,CSANHAQGVNEKLFF
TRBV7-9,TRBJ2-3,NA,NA,TGTGCCAGCAGCACCAGACTCACAGATACGCAGTATTTT,CASSTRLTDTQYF